This T cell receptor beta chain was recorded in a study of blood T cell repertoires in COVID-19. Seattle's cohort entered during active infection and was followed longitudinally. Study processing details: Reference gene primer amplification in the assay estimated nucleated cell counts. Generated by immunoSEQ multiplex PCR, the TCRdb table keeps only in-frame clones and is missing some. Clone size and the V and J calls come from that table; the DNA yielded D and trimming. The sample consists of approximately 110,000 clones, approximately 85% of them appearing once. This CDR3 is 15 amino acids long. The V gene lost 10 bases and the J gene lost 0 bases, with 16 bases spanning the gap. Germline CDR1 and CDR2: ENHRY and SYGVKD.

The sequence was obtained from a woman aged 60-75 years with COVID-19, enrolled during active disease. The J gene is TRBJ1-3, the V gene TRBV10-3; D ambiguous. Sequencing was performed on peripheral blood. The CDR3 here is CATKARSNSGNTIYF. The CDR3 DNA follows: TGTGCCACCAAAGCCCGTTCTAACTCTGGAAACACCATATATTTT.